This TCR beta chain was found in a study of breast tumors, draining lymph nodes, adjacent tissues. TCRdb passed the multiplex PCR reads through MiXCR, listing each CDR3 protein once. The sample records under 110,000 distinct CDR3 sequences, about 29% being singletons. General observations from the study: Data fit most tumor T cells coming from lymph node, expanding in tumor. Luminal-like breast cancer showed significantly greater tumor-nontumor repertoire similarity than basal-like breast cancer did. Tumors had less TCR diversity than lymph nodes, more than nontumor tissue.

Breast cancer patients provided tissue from their axillary draining lymph nodes. V lost 0 bases to trimming and J lost 4 bases, with 7 bases between them. The length of the CDR3 is 13 residues. The germline CDR1 and CDR2 sequences are SGHNT and YYREEE (reference sequence). The sample holds many counts of this clonotype. Its antigen is as yet unknown. Sequencing used axillary lymph node tissue. The clonotype comes from a female donor with breast cancer. Some clones in this sample may be carry-over from other donors' samples. V usage is TRBV5-4 and J usage is TRBJ1-2, with no clear D. The CDR3 loop reads CASSLEGSYGYTF. The CDR3 DNA follows: TGTGCCAGCAGCTTGGAGGGTTCCTATGGCTACACCTTC.